Below, one T cell receptor beta chain is given with its context. The table came from immunoSEQ multiplex PCR; TCRdb's copy has only in-frame clones and leaves some out. The data contain about 74,000 clones, 90% of them seen just once; the ten biggest clones take up 4.5% to 5%. Time point described: pretreatment peripheral blood. Diagnoses among patients were locally advanced or metastatic urothelial carcinoma. This sample is part of a study of PD-L1 blockade in urothelial cancer. V shed 3 bases and J shed 5 bases, with 7 bases lying between them. Germline V CDR1 and CDR2: MDHEN, SYDVKM. The CDR3 totals 12 residues.

The sample in question was PBMCs, obtained around atezolizumab (anti-PD-L1) treatment. J is TRBJ1-2 and V is TRBV28; a possible D gene is TRBD1 (5 bases). This receptor was taken from a man aged 65 to 79 with urothelial cancer. The CDR3 here is CASSFKGYGYTF. For the CDR3, the DNA is TGTGCCAGCAGTTTTAAGGGGTATGGCTACACCTTC.